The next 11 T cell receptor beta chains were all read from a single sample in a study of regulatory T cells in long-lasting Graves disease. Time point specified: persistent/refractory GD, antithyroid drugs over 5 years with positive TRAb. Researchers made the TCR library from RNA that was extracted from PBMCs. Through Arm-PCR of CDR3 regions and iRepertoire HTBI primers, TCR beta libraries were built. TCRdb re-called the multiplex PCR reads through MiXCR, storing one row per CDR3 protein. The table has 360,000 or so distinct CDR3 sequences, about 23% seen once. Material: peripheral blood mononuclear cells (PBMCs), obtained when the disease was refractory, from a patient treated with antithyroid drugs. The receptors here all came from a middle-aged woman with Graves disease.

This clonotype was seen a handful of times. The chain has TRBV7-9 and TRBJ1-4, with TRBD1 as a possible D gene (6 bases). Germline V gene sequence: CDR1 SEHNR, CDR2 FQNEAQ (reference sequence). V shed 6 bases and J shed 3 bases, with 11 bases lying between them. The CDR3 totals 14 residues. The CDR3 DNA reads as TGTGCCAGCAGGGAGGGGGGTTCTAATGAAAAACTGTTTTTT. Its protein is CASREGGSNEKLFF.

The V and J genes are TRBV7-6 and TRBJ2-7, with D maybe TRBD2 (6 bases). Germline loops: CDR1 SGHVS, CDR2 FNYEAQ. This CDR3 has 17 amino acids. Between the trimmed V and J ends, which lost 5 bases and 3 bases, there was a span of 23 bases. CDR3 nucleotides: TGTGCCAGCAGCATGGGGGGTGGGGCTTGGGGAGTCTACGAGCAGTACTTC. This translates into CASSMGGGAWGVYEQYF.

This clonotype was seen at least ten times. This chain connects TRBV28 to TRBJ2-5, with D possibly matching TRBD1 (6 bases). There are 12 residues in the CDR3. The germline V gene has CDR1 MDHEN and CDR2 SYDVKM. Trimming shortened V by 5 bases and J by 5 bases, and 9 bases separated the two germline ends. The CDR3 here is CASSATGETQYF. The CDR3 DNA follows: TGTGCCAGCAGTGCAACAGGGGAGACCCAGTACTTC.

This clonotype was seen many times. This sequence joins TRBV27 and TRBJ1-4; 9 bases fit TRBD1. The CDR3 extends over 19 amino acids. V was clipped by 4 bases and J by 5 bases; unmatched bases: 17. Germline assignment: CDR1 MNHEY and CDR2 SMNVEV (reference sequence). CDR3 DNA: TGTGCCAGCAGTTCCGGTACAGGGGGCCGCTTGGGAAGGAATGAAAAACTGTTTTTT. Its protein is CASSSGTGGRLGRNEKLFF.

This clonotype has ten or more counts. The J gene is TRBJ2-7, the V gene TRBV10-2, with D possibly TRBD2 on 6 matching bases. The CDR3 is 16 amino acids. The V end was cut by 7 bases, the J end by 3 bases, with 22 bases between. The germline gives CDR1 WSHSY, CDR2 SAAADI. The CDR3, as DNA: TGCGCCAGCAATCCCCTCTCCGGGAGTTCTATCTACGAGCAGTACTTC. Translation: CASNPLSGSSIYEQYF.

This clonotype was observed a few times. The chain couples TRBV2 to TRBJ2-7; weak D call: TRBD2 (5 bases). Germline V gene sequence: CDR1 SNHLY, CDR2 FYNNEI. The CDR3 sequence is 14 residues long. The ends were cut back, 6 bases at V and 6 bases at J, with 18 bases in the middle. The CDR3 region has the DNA TGTGCCAGCAGCCAAGAGGTAGGGAGCGTCGAGCAGTACTTC. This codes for CASSQEVGSVEQYF.

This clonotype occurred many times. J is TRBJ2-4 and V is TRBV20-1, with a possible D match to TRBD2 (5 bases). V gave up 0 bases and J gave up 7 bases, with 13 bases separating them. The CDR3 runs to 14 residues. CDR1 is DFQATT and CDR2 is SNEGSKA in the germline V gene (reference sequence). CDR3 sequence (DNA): TGCAGTGCTAGAGATGGAAATAGCGTGAACATTCAGTACTTC. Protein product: CSARDGNSVNIQYF.

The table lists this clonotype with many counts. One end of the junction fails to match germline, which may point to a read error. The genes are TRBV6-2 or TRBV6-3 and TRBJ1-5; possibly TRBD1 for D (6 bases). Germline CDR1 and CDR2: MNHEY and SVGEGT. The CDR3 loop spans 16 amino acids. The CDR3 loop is CASTYRDFTRNQPQHF. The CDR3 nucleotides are TGTGCCAGCACTTACAGGGATTTCACTCGCAATCAGCCCCAGCATTTT.

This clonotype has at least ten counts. The CDR3, as DNA: TGTGCCAGCAGAATATGGGAGACTTTTGAGACCCAGTACTTC. It is translated as CASRIWETFETQYF. The rearrangement uses TRBV6-1 and TRBJ2-5, with D perhaps matching TRBD2 (5 bases). CDR1 and CDR2 (germline): MNHNS, SASEGT. Trimming shortened V by 6 bases and J by 5 bases, and 16 bases separated the two germline ends. The CDR3 spans 14 residues.

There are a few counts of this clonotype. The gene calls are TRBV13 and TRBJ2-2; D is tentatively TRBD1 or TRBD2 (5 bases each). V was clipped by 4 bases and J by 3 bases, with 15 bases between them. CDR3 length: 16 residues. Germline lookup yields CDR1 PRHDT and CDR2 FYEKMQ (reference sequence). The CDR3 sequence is CASSSGPGRYTGELFF. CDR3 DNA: TGTGCCAGCAGCTCGGGACCCGGTCGGTACACCGGGGAGCTGTTTTTT.

The CDR3 sequence: CASSGTGFPEAFF. CDR3 DNA sequence: TGTGCCAGCAGTGGGACAGGGTTCCCTGAAGCTTTCTTT. The chain carries TRBV25-1 and TRBJ1-1; 8 bases fit TRBD1. This CDR3 region has 13 residues. The V gene end was trimmed by 4 bases and the J gene end by 6 bases; junction bases not matched to a gene: 4. Per the germline V gene, CDR1 is MGHDK and CDR2 is SYGVNS. The whole variable domain, filled in from reference TRBV25-1 and TRBJ1-1, reads EADIYQTPRYLVIGTGKKITLECSQTMGHDKMYWYQQDPGMELHLIHYSYGVNSTEKGDLSSESTVSRIRTEHFPLTLESARPSHTSQYLCASSGTGFPEAFFGQGTRLTVV.